These 28 T cell receptor beta chains were sequenced from one sample in a study of blood T cell repertoires in COVID-19. Sequenced by immunoSEQ multiplex PCR; TCRdb stores in-frame clones only, minus some. The sample records approximately 260,000 clones, roughly 87% being singletons. What was sequenced was peripheral blood. The receptors derive from a man aged 55 to 70 who had recovered from COVID-19.

This rearrangement joins TRBV5-8 to TRBJ1-5; TRBD1 aligns across 8 bases. CDR3 size: 17 residues. Germline values: CDR1 SGHTS, CDR2 YDEGEE. J was trimmed by 7 bases and V by 0 bases; bases with no gene match: 12. CDR3 DNA sequence: TGTGCCAGCAGCTTGGCCCTAGGACAGGGCGGGGGACAGCCCCAGCATTTT. Protein product: CASSLALGQGGGQPQHF. Full variable domain (missing parts from reference TRBV5-8 and TRBJ1-5): EAGVTQSPTHLIKTRGQQATLRCSPISGHTSVYWYQQALGLGLQFLLWYDEGEERNRGNFPPRFSGRQFPNYSSELNVNALELEDSALYLCASSLALGQGGGQPQHFGDGTRLSIL.

The J gene is TRBJ2-7, the V gene TRBV6-1; D gene uncertain. From germline, CDR1 is MNHNS and CDR2 SASEGT. V lost 3 bases, J lost 0 bases, and 12 bases lay in between. This CDR3 region has 15 residues. DNA for the CDR3: TGTGCCAGCAGTGATCAACTGAAGAGCTCCTACGAGCAGTACTTC. This encodes CASSDQLKSSYEQYF.

The chain has TRBV23-1 and TRBJ2-2, with D hard to call. TRBV23-1 is reported as an ORF; its role is uncertain. The CDR3 length is 13 residues. Trimming cost V 3 bases and J 6 bases, with 8 bases left between them. The chain's CDR3 is CASSHPGPGELFF. The CDR3 DNA sequence: TGCGCCAGCAGTCACCCAGGTCCCGGGGAGCTGTTTTTT.

This clone was counted only a few times. Within the sample, other DNA sequences also encode this same CDR3. The rearrangement links TRBV3-1 (or the pseudogene TRBV3-2) to TRBJ1-3; tentative D call: TRBD1 (6 bases). Trimming stripped 3 bases from V and 2 bases from J, with 8 bases between. This CDR3 is built from 14 residues. The germline CDR1 and CDR2 sequences are LGHDT and YNNKEL (reference sequence). The CDR3 DNA reads TGTGCCAGCAGCCAGGGGGCAGCTGGAAACACCATATATTTT. Translated: CASSQGAAGNTIYF.

The chain recombines TRBV27 with TRBJ2-1, with 10 bases lining up with TRBD1. The CDR3 totals 15 residues. The V and J ends lost 5 bases and 2 bases, in that order; junction bases with no gene match: 3. Germline loops: CDR1 MNHEY, CDR2 SMNVEV (reference sequence). This chain's CDR3 is CASSRGQGAYNEQFF. Here the CDR3 DNA reads TGTGCCAGCAGTCGCGGACAGGGGGCCTACAATGAGCAGTTCTTC.

This clone has only one observation. This chain uses TRBV5-1 with TRBJ2-1; D may be TRBD2 (5 bases). CDR1 and CDR2 (germline): SGHRS, YFSETQ. The CDR3 consists of 16 residues. With 0 bases removed from V and 4 bases from J, the gap between germline ends came to 14 bases. The CDR3 bases are TGCGCCAGCAGCTTGGAACGACTACCTAATTACAATGAGCAGTTCTTC. Translation: CASSLERLPNYNEQFF.

The V gene is TRBV19, the J gene TRBJ2-3, with D perhaps matching TRBD2 (5 bases). The ends were cut back, 4 bases at V and 0 bases at J, with 11 bases in the middle. CDR3 size: 15 residues. The germline V gene has CDR1 LNHDA and CDR2 SQIVND (reference sequence). CDR3 nucleotides: TGTGCCAGTAGTACCCCCGGGGTGAGCACAGATACGCAGTATTTT. Protein product: CASSTPGVSTDTQYF.

V gene TRBV27 combines with J gene TRBJ2-1, with D perhaps matching TRBD2 (5 bases). In germline, CDR1 is MNHEY, CDR2 SMNVEV (reference sequence). The CDR3 has 14 residues. The V and J ends lost 1 base and 6 bases respectively, with 10 bases between them. The CDR3 is CASSLWRAPNEQFF. DNA of the CDR3: TGTGCCAGCAGTTTATGGCGGGCGCCCAATGAGCAGTTCTTC.

The J gene is TRBJ1-1, the V gene TRBV28; D is possibly TRBD1 (5 bases). The CDR3 is made up of 14 amino acids. V shed 4 bases and J shed 4 bases, with 13 bases lying between them. Germline CDR1 and CDR2: MDHEN and SYDVKM. Here the CDR3 reads CASSSPPGGTEAFF. CDR3 sequence (DNA): TGTGCCAGCAGTTCCCCCCCGGGGGGCACTGAAGCTTTCTTT.

This clone was counted a single time. V is TRBV5-6 and J is TRBJ1-4, with TRBD1 identical over 9 bases. The V segment lost 4 bases and the J segment 8 bases; nucleotides outside the gene matches: 12. This CDR3 region has 16 residues. Germline V CDR1 and CDR2: SGHDT, YYEEEE. The CDR3 DNA sequence: TGTGCCAGCAGCGAGTATACAGGGGGCGAATGGGAAAAACTGTTTTTT. Translating gives CASSEYTGGEWEKLFF.

The genes are TRBV3-1 (or the pseudogene TRBV3-2) and TRBJ1-6; TRBD1 agrees at 7 bases. The V gene end was trimmed by 0 bases and the J gene end by 7 bases; junction bases not matched to a gene: 3. Looked up from germline, CDR1 is LGHDT and CDR2 is YNNKEL (reference sequence). The CDR3 length is 15 residues. The CDR3: CASSQEAGGNSPLHF. For the CDR3, the DNA is TGTGCCAGCAGCCAAGAGGCAGGGGGAAATTCACCCCTCCACTTT.

Only a few counts were recorded for this clone. The rearrangement joins TRBV4-1 to TRBJ2-1, with 9 nucleotides matching TRBD2. Germline lookup yields CDR1 MGHRA and CDR2 YSYEKL. The CDR3 consists of 16 residues. V dropped 0 bases and J dropped 6; count of bases not matched to a gene: 6. CDR3 in amino acids: CASSQEVRAGGNEQFF. DNA for the CDR3: TGCGCCAGCAGCCAAGAAGTTAGAGCGGGGGGCAATGAGCAGTTCTTC.

CDR3 sequence: CASSVGGALRTDTQYF. CDR3 DNA: TGTGCCAGCAGCGTAGGGGGCGCACTCCGCACAGATACGCAGTATTTT. The V call is TRBV9, the J call TRBJ2-3; a weak D match, TRBD1 (5 bases). Trimming pared 0 bases from V and 1 base from J, leaving 12 bases between. The V gene's germline CDR1 is SGDLS and CDR2 YYNGEE. The CDR3 has 16 residues.

The chain joins TRBV28 to TRBJ1-2; D is unresolved. Germline CDR1 is MDHEN and CDR2 is SYDVKM. Trimming removed 2 bases from V and 2 bases from J, with 9 bases in between. The CDR3 runs to 14 residues. The CDR3 DNA sequence: TGTGCCAGCAGTTTACGGGGATTAAACTATGGCTACACCTTC. Translation: CASSLRGLNYGYTF.

The rearrangement links TRBV24-1 to TRBJ2-2, with 11 bases lining up with TRBD1. The CDR3 covers 16 residues. The J segment lost 6 bases and the V segment lost 4 bases, leaving 6 bases of the junction unmatched. CDR1 and CDR2 (germline): KGHDR, SFDVKD. CDR3 loop: CATSDAGQGVAGELFF. Written as DNA, the CDR3 is TGTGCCACCAGTGACGCGGGACAGGGGGTGGCCGGGGAGCTGTTTTTT.

V gene TRBV2 combines with J gene TRBJ2-1, with 8 positions matching TRBD2. Germline CDR1 is SNHLY and CDR2 is FYNNEI. J was trimmed by 7 bases and V by 8 bases; bases with no gene match: 4. CDR3 length: 12 amino acids. The DNA for the CDR3 is TGTGCCAGCCGTCGGGGGGGGAATGAGCAGTTCTTC. The encoded protein is CASRRGGNEQFF.

The chain recombines TRBV27 with TRBJ1-6; 7 bases fit TRBD1. The CDR3 totals 13 residues. Germline V lookup: CDR1 MNHEY, CDR2 SMNVEV (reference sequence). The J segment lost 10 bases and the V segment lost 2 bases, leaving 2 bases of the junction unmatched. CDR3 bases: TGTGCCAGCAGTTTAGACAGGGTCTCACCCCTCCACTTT. Translating it yields CASSLDRVSPLHF.

This chain links TRBV3-1 (or the pseudogene TRBV3-2) with TRBJ1-3; 8 bases are a match to TRBD1. This CDR3 comprises 15 residues. Unmatched junction bases numbered 6, after V lost 4 bases and J lost 4 bases. In germline, CDR1 is LGHDT, CDR2 YNNKEL (reference sequence). The chain's CDR3 is CASSPWTGNGNTIYF. The CDR3 coding sequence is TGTGCCAGCAGCCCCTGGACAGGGAACGGAAACACCATATATTTT.

The chain couples TRBV4-2 to TRBJ2-1, with 8 bases matching TRBD1. The CDR3 runs 17 residues. With 0 bases clipped from V and 2 bases from J, the junction kept 6 bases outside the gene matches. CDR1 LGHNA and CDR2 YNFKEQ come from the germline V gene. The CDR3 here is CASSQDHQGATYNEQFF. The DNA of the CDR3 is TGTGCCAGCAGCCAAGATCATCAGGGGGCCACCTACAATGAGCAGTTCTTC.

This clone has just a few counts. The chain recombines TRBV24-1 with TRBJ2-3; 7 nucleotides align to TRBD1. V lost 3 bases, J lost 3 bases, and 5 bases stayed unmatched. The V gene's germline CDR1 is KGHDR and CDR2 SFDVKD. The length of the CDR3 is 15 residues. CDR3 in DNA: TGTGCCACCAGTGATAATCAACAGGGGACAGATACGCAGTATTTT. Residues: CATSDNQQGTDTQYF.

The chain uses TRBV6-2 or TRBV6-3 and TRBJ1-1; D possibly corresponds to TRBD1 (6 bases). V lost 4 bases and J 1 base, leaving 22 bases between the germline ends. The CDR3 is 18 residues long. Germline-derived CDR1 and CDR2 are MNHEY and SVGEGT. The CDR3 spells CASSWPKGQTRGNTEAFF. In nucleotides, the CDR3 is TGTGCCAGCAGTTGGCCTAAGGGACAAACGAGGGGGAACACTGAAGCTTTCTTT.

This clone showed up just a few times. The chain uses TRBV10-3 and TRBJ2-4, with 8 positions matching TRBD1. The CDR3 is made up of 17 amino acids. V was clipped by 3 bases and J by 1 base; unmatched bases: 8. Germline assignment: CDR1 ENHRY and CDR2 SYGVKD. The CDR3 DNA reads as TGTGCCATCAGTGAAACTAGGCAGGGGGCGGCCAAAAACATTCAGTACTTC. It specifies CAISETRQGAAKNIQYF.

V gene TRBV2 combines with J gene TRBJ2-5, with D perhaps TRBD1 (6 bases). CDR3 length: 14 residues. The germline V gene has CDR1 SNHLY and CDR2 FYNNEI. Trimming removed 5 bases at V and 4 bases at J, with 14 bases between. Here the CDR3 DNA reads TGTGCCAGCAGTAAAACAGGGTGGCGAGAGACCCAGTACTTC. This translates into CASSKTGWRETQYF.

This clone appeared a few times. V and J are TRBV6-2 or TRBV6-3 and TRBJ2-7; TRBD2 matches 8 bases. V was clipped by 1 base and J by 6 bases; unmatched bases: 11. The CDR3 contains 16 residues. Germline CDR1 MNHEY, CDR2 SVGEGT. As DNA, the CDR3 is TGTGCCAGCAGTTACTGGGGGCGGGGGGTTACCTCCGAGCAGTACTTC. It specifies CASSYWGRGVTSEQYF.

V usage is TRBV3-1 (or the pseudogene TRBV3-2) and J usage is TRBJ2-2; a weak D match, TRBD2 (5 bases). The length of the CDR3 is 15 residues. Between the trimmed V and J ends, which lost 2 bases and 1 base, there was a span of 8 bases. From germline, CDR1 is LGHDT and CDR2 YNNKEL (reference sequence). DNA for the CDR3: TGTGCCAGCAGCCAAAGAGGACTGAACACCGGGGAGCTGTTTTTT. The encoded protein is CASSQRGLNTGELFF.

The rearrangement joins TRBV3-1 (or the pseudogene TRBV3-2) to TRBJ2-2; TRBD1 agrees at 8 bases. CDR3 size: 16 residues. The J segment lost 5 bases and the V segment lost 2 bases, leaving 7 bases of the junction unmatched. The germline gives CDR1 LGHDT, CDR2 YNNKEL (reference sequence). The CDR3 DNA reads as TGTGCCAGCAGCCAATTCGCAGGGGGCGGGACCGGGGAGCTGTTTTTT. It encodes CASSQFAGGGTGELFF.

The chain couples TRBV9 to TRBJ1-6; TRBD1 is a possible D gene (5 bases). The CDR3 contains 13 residues. V lost 3 bases to trimming and J lost 13 bases, with 14 bases between them. Germline CDR1 is SGDLS and CDR2 is YYNGEE. In DNA form, the CDR3 reads TGTGCCAGCAGCGAGGGGCCCGAGACTCCCCTCCACTTT. It yields the protein CASSEGPETPLHF. The whole variable domain, filled in from reference TRBV9 and TRBJ1-6, reads DSGVTQTPKHLITATGQRVTLRCSPRSGDLSVYWYQQSLDQGLQFLIQYYNGEERAKGNILERFSAQQFPDLHSELNLSSLELGDSALYFCASSEGPETPLHFGNGTRLTVT.

The chain carries TRBV6-6 and TRBJ2-4; possibly TRBD1 for D (5 bases). The CDR3 runs to 16 residues. V gave up 2 bases and J gave up 1 base, with 12 bases separating them. Germline-derived CDR1 and CDR2 are MNHNY and SVGAGI (reference sequence). CDR3 residues: CASSYKGQGAKNIQYF. CDR3 DNA sequence: TGTGCCAGCAGTTACAAAGGGCAGGGCGCCAAAAACATTCAGTACTTC.